This record concerns one T cell receptor (beta chain) sequence. CDR3 length: 15 residues. The junction had 8 bases not matched to a gene; V was cut back by 6 bases and J by 0 bases. CDR1 and CDR2 from the germline V gene are MNHNY and SVGAGI (reference sequence). This sample was taken from a study of blood T cell repertoires in COVID-19. For the study at large: Donors in the United States, Italy and Spain gave samples during acute or convalescent COVID-19.

Per the original data handling: How many nucleated cells were present was estimated from reference gene primer amplification. Sequencing used immunoSEQ multiplex PCR; TCRdb keeps in-frame clones, though not all of them. V and J calls and clone size follow that table, whereas D and trimming were derived from the DNA. The table includes a few hundred thousand clones, 80% to 90% detected once. The sequencing sample was made of peripheral blood. This receptor was obtained from a woman in her sixties or seventies who had recovered from COVID-19. The chain recombines TRBV6-6 with TRBJ2-7, with 7 bases matching TRBD2. The CDR3 here is CASSPPREGSYEQYF. The CDR3 region has the DNA TGTGCCAGCAGCCCCCCGAGGGAGGGCTCCTACGAGCAGTACTTC.